The 10 T cell receptor beta chains below all came from one sample that was sequenced in a study of human T cells and chemical hapten exposure. One entry per CDR3 protein results from TCRdb running MiXCR on the RACE reads. This repertoire shows around 77,000 distinct CDR3 sequences, approximately 9.8% found once; its top ten account for about 3.1%. As for time point: patch test 1, 2 weeks after DPC sensitization. The treatment denotes: therapeutic diphenylcyclopropenone sensitization with weekly scalp DPC. Sequencing was performed on whole blood, taken in connection with sensitization to the hapten diphenylcyclopropenone (DPC). These receptors came from a woman aged 35 to 49 with alopecia areata. Some clones in this sample may be carry-over from other donors' samples.

This rearrangement joins TRBV11-2 to TRBJ1-1, with unresolved D. Germline V lookup: CDR1 SGHAT, CDR2 FQNNGV. Trimming pared 6 bases from V and 0 bases from J, leaving 14 bases between. This CDR3 comprises 15 residues. The CDR3 sequence is CASSRDGSMNTEAFF. Written as DNA, the CDR3 is TGTGCCAGCAGTCGCGACGGTAGCATGAACACTGAAGCTTTCTTT.

This clonotype was seen ten or more times. The chain joins TRBV20-1 to TRBJ2-7; 7 nucleotides match TRBD1. Germline CDR1 reads DFQATT; CDR2 reads SNEGSKA (reference sequence). The J segment lost 0 bases and the V segment lost 7 bases, leaving 6 bases of the junction unmatched. This CDR3 has 13 residues. CDR3 nucleotide sequence: TGCAGTGTGGAGAAGGGGGCCTCCTACGAGCAGTACTTC. Translating it yields CSVEKGASYEQYF.

The sample holds a few counts of this clonotype. The chain uses TRBV7-2 and TRBJ2-4; 7 nucleotides line up with TRBD2. V lost 0 bases and J lost 9; bases outside the gene matches: 8. CDR3 length: 15 residues. CDR1 is SGHTA and CDR2 is FQGNSA in the germline V gene. CDR3 in DNA: TGTGCCAGCAGCTTAGCTACGAGTGGGAGGGGCATTCAGTACTTC. Protein product: CASSLATSGRGIQYF.

In this sample, this clonotype turned up many times. The chain combines TRBV10-3 with TRBJ2-7, with 10 bases identical to TRBD1. The length of the CDR3 is 15 residues. In germline, CDR1 is ENHRY, CDR2 SYGVKD. The V segment lost 6 bases and the J segment 3 bases; nucleotides outside the gene matches: 8. The CDR3 bases are TGTGCCATCAGCAAGGTGACAGGGGGCTTCTACGAGCAGTACTTC. It specifies CAISKVTGGFYEQYF.

This clonotype was seen a single time. V is TRBV28 and J is TRBJ2-5; 7 bases align to TRBD1. CDR1 MDHEN and CDR2 SYDVKM come from the germline V gene. The CDR3 sequence is 13 residues long. Trimming removed 6 bases from V and 7 bases from J; junction bases left unmatched: 8. CDR3 sequence: CASRGTVDTTQYF. In DNA form, the CDR3 reads TGTGCCAGCAGAGGGACAGTGGATACGACCCAGTACTTC. Full variable domain (missing parts from reference TRBV28 and TRBJ2-5): DVKVTQSSRYLVKRTGEKVFLECVQDMDHENMFWYRQDPGLGLRLIYFSYDVKMKEKGDIPEGYSVSREKKERFSLILESASTNQTSMYLCASRGTVDTTQYFGPGTRLLVL.

In this sample, this clonotype turned up many times. This chain links TRBV20-1 with TRBJ1-5; D gene unclear. Between the trimmed V and J ends, which lost 5 bases and 0 bases, there was a span of 5 bases. The CDR3 totals 12 residues. Germline V gene sequence: CDR1 DFQATT, CDR2 SNEGSKA (reference sequence). The CDR3 sequence: CSAANSNQPQHF. The CDR3 DNA reads TGCAGTGCTGCCAATAGCAATCAGCCCCAGCATTTT.

The V call is TRBV6-1, the J call TRBJ2-6; TRBD1 or TRBD2 may be the D gene (5 bases each). V lost 4 bases and J 2 bases, leaving 9 bases between the germline ends. Germline V gene data show CDR1 as MNHNS and CDR2 as SASEGT. CDR3 length equals 15 residues. The CDR3 DNA reads TGTGCCAGCAGTGCGCAGGGAGCTGGGGCCAACGTCCTGACTTTC. Translating gives CASSAQGAGANVLTF.

This clonotype was seen many times. The chain is built from TRBV29-1 and TRBJ2-2, with 8 bases fitting TRBD1. Germline V gene sequence: CDR1 SQVTM, CDR2 ANQGSEA. The CDR3 has 13 amino acids. The trim removed 6 bases at V and 6 bases at J, leaving 6 bases unmatched. The CDR3 DNA reads as TGCAGCGTAAACGAACAGGGGGCCGGGGAGCTGTTTTTT. Residues: CSVNEQGAGELFF.

The V call is TRBV7-9, the J call TRBJ2-1, with TRBD2 as a possible D gene (5 bases). Germline V gives CDR1 SEHNR, CDR2 FQNEAQ (reference sequence). Trimming pared 1 base from V and 10 bases from J, leaving 11 bases between. The CDR3 is made up of 13 amino acids. The CDR3 sequence: CASSLVGRGEQFF. The CDR3 region has the DNA TGTGCCAGCAGCTTAGTGGGGAGAGGAGAGCAGTTCTTC.

This clonotype was counted ten times or more. This chain joins TRBV19 and TRBJ1-4; the D is unclear. The V end was cut by 6 bases, the J end by 0 bases, with 14 bases between. From germline, CDR1 is LNHDA and CDR2 SQIVND (reference sequence). The CDR3 is made up of 16 amino acids. In DNA form, the CDR3 reads TGTGCCAGTAGATCTGCGGTGAACCCAACTAATGAAAAACTGTTTTTT. Protein sequence: CASRSAVNPTNEKLFF.